The clone carrying this T cell receptor beta chain appeared many times. These data originate in a study of metastatic and nonmetastatic thyroid tumors. The overall study: Malignant thyroid and benign thyroid patients provided blood and tumor or nodule tissue whose repertoires were compared.

Source study methods: Variation in CDR3 across clinicopathological groups served as the basis for constructing a distant-metastasis classifier in papillary thyroid cancer. TCRdb recomputed clones from the PCR reads via MiXCR. TCRdb assigned the V and J calls; the authors' analysis was not used. The sample yields approximately 17,000 clones, approximately 30% seen once. V lost 7 bases to trimming and J lost 2 bases, with 18 bases between them. This CDR3 has 15 residues. Germline V gives CDR1 LGHNA, CDR2 YNFKEQ. Thyroid surgery had not been preceded by any treatment in any patient. Sequencing input: tumor tissue. This chain joins TRBV4-2 and TRBJ2-7; D gene ambiguous. This receptor was identified in a female donor with papillary thyroid cancer or a benign thyroid nodule (not recorded which). Some clones in this sample may be carry-over from other donors' samples. The CDR3 protein is CASKSASSATYEQYF. The CDR3 region has the DNA TGTGCCAGCAAGTCCGCGTCATCAGCGACCTACGAGCAGTACTTC.